This T cell receptor beta chain appears in the sequencing data of a study of Graves' ophthalmopathy and Graves' hyperthyroidism. Study results and limitations: Blood also harbored most expanded thyroid clonotypes above 0.001 frequency.

Note on this clonotype: Its cognate antigen is unknown.

Germline assignment: CDR1 SGHDN and CDR2 FVKESK. The CDR3 runs to 21 residues. V gave up 0 bases and J gave up 3 bases; unmatched junction bases: 23. RNA transcripts yielded amplified TCR beta CDR3 regions. After a first-round RT-PCR with HTBI primers, a second-round multiplex PCR was run. MiXCR, applied by TCRdb to the multiplex PCR reads, yields one record per CDR3 protein. The profile covers 600,000 to 700,000 distinct CDR3 sequences, with over 40% appearing a single time and roughly 3% taken by the ten largest. This TCR came from an adult man with Graves' ophthalmopathy. Input material: peripheral blood. The chain couples TRBV14 to TRBJ2-7; 7 nucleotides agree with TRBD1. The CDR3 DNA follows: TGTGCCAGCAGCCAAGAGTTAGTAGGGGGCGCAGGGCCCTACTACTTCTACGAGCAGTACTTC. Protein: CASSQELVGGAGPYYFYEQYF. Variable domain in full (rest from reference TRBV14 and TRBJ2-7): EAGVTQFPSHSVIEKGQTVTLRCDPISGHDNLYWYRRVMGKEIKFLLHFVKESKQDESGMPNNRFLAERTGGTYSTLKVQPAELEDSGVYFCASSQELVGGAGPYYFYEQYFGPGTRLTVT.